These T cell receptor beta chains were read from a single sample in a study of response to subunit inactivated influenza vaccine. Each CDR3 protein gets one entry after TCRdb re-called the RT-PCR reads with MiXCR. Counted here are roughly 180,000 distinct CDR3 sequences, around a tenth occurring once; the ten biggest clones make up under 13%. The sample here was non-naive T cells sorted from PBMCs, taken on the day of vaccination. The receptors were gathered from a man aged 45-65 years who received an inactivated influenza vaccine. Each CDR3 is given with its conserved first and last residue.

CASSNNRANTGELFF	15	TRBJ2-2	TRBV6-1
CSATGTEAYNEQFF	14	TRBJ2-1	TRBV20-1
CASSREDRELFF	12	TRBJ2-2	TRBV7-9
CASSLGITEETQYF	14	TRBJ2-5	TRBV7-9
CASRDSYGYTF	11	TRBJ1-2	TRBV6-2/TRBV6-3
CASSLAGQDGGYTF	14	TRBJ1-2	TRBV5-1
CASSATGILKLEEKLFF	17	TRBJ1-4	TRBV2
CASSKIGTGGIEQYF	15	TRBJ2-7	TRBV21-1
CASSQDPTGTGNEQFF	16	TRBJ2-1	TRBV3-1
CASRRTGVGTGELFF	15	TRBJ2-2	TRBV6-1
CSVEGTAESSYEQYF	15	TRBJ2-7	TRBV29-1
CASSPLAKRYNEQFF	15	TRBJ2-1	TRBV7-2
CASSGSGGYNEQFF	14	TRBJ2-1	TRBV7-2
CASSQGRAFNTEAFF	15	TRBJ1-1	TRBV4-3
CATSYVREAEQFF	13	TRBJ2-1	TRBV10-3
CASSYGGARGFYNEQFF	17	TRBJ2-1	TRBV7-2
CSVGPQGEETQYF	13	TRBJ2-5	TRBV29-1
CASSYSSGASEAFF	14	TRBJ1-1	TRBV6-5
CASSHSGTGNTGELFF	16	TRBJ2-2	TRBV3-1
CAISVGGEPPQETQYF	16	TRBJ2-5	TRBV10-3
CASSPPLAASYNEQFF	16	TRBJ2-1	TRBV18
CASSQGGALSYEQYF	15	TRBJ2-7	TRBV3-1
CASSLYGSSYEQYF	14	TRBJ2-7	TRBV28
CASSPGTGYGTDTQYF	16	TRBJ2-3	TRBV5-1
CASSLEGGISSSYNEQFF	18	TRBJ2-1	TRBV5-6
CASSYMGNTEAFF	13	TRBJ1-1	TRBV6-5
CASSWGTKNIQYF	13	TRBJ2-4	TRBV28
CASKGWISTDTQYF	14	TRBJ2-3	TRBV2
CASSPSVGPQYF	12	TRBJ2-5	TRBV7-2
CASREAGGLSGELFF	15	TRBJ2-2	TRBV7-9
CSVEDQAGGLADTQYF	16	TRBJ2-3	TRBV29-1
CAISDPSSYVRYF	13	TRBJ2-7	TRBV10-3
CASSSTSSVSGANVLTF	17	TRBJ2-6	TRBV27
CASSHGPENTEAFF	14	TRBJ1-1	TRBV5-1
CASSLQVDQPQHF	13	TRBJ1-5	TRBV7-2
CASSSDSTNYGYTF	14	TRBJ1-2	TRBV28
CASSSPRGGPYNEQFF	16	TRBJ2-1	TRBV5-1
CASSQEPPRTSGSRRLNIQYF	21	TRBJ2-4	TRBV4-1
CASSYGRGGTDTQYF	15	TRBJ2-3	TRBV6-5
CASSRASSGELFF	13	TRBJ2-2	TRBV11-2
CAISESQTISAEKLFF	16	TRBJ1-4	TRBV10-3
CSAGQFLYTDTQYF	14	TRBJ2-3	TRBV20-1
CASSFKAGRGGELFF	15	TRBJ2-2	TRBV12-3/TRBV12-4
CSASAPSYEQYF	12	TRBJ2-7	TRBV20-1
CASSQEPPLNYGYTF	15	TRBJ1-2	TRBV4-3
CASTGPGTDTQYF	13	TRBJ2-3	TRBV5-1
CASSFLGLARTDTQYF	16	TRBJ2-3	TRBV27
CVLGGLMDNSPLHF	14	TRBJ1-6	TRBV27
CASSFLLGTYEQYF	14	TRBJ2-7	TRBV28
CASSITPEGPYGYTF	15	TRBJ1-2	TRBV19
CSARTTSGGDTQYF	14	TRBJ2-3	TRBV20-1
CASSLGRGDQPQHF	14	TRBJ1-5	TRBV5-1
CASSFIDTTDTQYF	14	TRBJ2-3	TRBV12-3/TRBV12-4
CSARRDRKTQYF	12	TRBJ2-3	TRBV20-1